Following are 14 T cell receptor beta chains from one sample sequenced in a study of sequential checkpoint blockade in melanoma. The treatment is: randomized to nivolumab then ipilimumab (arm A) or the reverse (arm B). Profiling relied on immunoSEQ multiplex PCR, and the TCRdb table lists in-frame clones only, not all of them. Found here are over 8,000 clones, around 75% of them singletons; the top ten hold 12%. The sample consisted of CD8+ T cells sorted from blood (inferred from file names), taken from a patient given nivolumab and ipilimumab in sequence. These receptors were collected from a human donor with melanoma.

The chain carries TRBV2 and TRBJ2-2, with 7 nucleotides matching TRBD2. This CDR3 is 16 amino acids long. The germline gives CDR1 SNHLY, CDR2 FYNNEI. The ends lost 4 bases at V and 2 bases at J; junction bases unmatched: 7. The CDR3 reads CASSAFGGGNTGELFF. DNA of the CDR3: TGTGCCAGCAGTGCGTTTGGCGGGGGAAACACCGGGGAGCTGTTTTTT.

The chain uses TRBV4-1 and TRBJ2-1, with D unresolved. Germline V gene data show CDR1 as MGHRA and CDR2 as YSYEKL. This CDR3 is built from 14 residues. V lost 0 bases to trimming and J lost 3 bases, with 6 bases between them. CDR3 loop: CASSQDPLYNEQFF. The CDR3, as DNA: TGCGCCAGCAGCCAAGACCCCCTCTACAATGAGCAGTTCTTC.

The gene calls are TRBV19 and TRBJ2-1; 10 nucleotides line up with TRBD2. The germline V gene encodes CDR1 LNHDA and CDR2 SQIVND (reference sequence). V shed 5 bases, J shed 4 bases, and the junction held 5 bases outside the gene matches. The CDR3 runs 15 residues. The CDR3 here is CASSLAGGFYNEQFF. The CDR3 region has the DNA TGTGCCAGTAGTTTAGCGGGAGGTTTTTACAATGAGCAGTTCTTC.

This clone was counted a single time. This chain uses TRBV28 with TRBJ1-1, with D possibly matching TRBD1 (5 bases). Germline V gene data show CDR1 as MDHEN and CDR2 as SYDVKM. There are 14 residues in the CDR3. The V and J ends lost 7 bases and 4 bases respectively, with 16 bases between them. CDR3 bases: TGTGCCAGCACCTTGGGGGGATATGGCACTGAAGCTTTCTTT. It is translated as CASTLGGYGTEAFF.

CDR3 nucleotides: TGTGCCAGTGGTACCGGGACAGGGGTCCCTGAAGCTTTCTTT. Translating it yields CASGTGTGVPEAFF. The chain couples TRBV19 to TRBJ1-1; 10 nucleotides align to TRBD1. The germline V gene encodes CDR1 LNHDA and CDR2 SQIVND (reference sequence). The V and J ends lost 8 bases and 6 bases, in that order; junction bases with no gene match: 9. The CDR3 is 14 residues long.

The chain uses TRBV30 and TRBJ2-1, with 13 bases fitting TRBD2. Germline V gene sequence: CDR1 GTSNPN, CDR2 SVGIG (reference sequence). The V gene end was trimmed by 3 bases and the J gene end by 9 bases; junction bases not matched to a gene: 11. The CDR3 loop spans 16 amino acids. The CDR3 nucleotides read TGTGCCTGGAGGAAACCGGGACTAGCGGGAAGACTTGAGCAGTTCTTC. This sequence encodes CAWRKPGLAGRLEQFF.

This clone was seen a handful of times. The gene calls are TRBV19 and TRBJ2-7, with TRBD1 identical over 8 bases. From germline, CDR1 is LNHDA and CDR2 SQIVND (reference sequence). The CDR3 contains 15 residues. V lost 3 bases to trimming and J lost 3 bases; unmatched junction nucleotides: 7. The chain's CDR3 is CASSIAGQAFYEQYF. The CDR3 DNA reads TGTGCCAGTAGTATTGCGGGACAGGCTTTCTACGAGCAGTACTTC.

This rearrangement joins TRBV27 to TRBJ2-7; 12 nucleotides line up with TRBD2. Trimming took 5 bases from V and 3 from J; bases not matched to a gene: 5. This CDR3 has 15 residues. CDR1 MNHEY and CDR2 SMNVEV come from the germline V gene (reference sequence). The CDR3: CASSLLAGGDYEQYF. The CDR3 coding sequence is TGTGCCAGCAGTCTCCTAGCGGGAGGGGACTACGAGCAGTACTTC.

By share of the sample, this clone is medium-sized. The CDR3: CASSRQGPNTGELFF. The CDR3 DNA reads TGTGCCAGCAGCCGACAGGGCCCGAACACCGGGGAGCTGTTTTTT. This sequence joins TRBV7-3 and TRBJ2-2, with 7 bases fitting TRBD1. The CDR3 has 15 residues. CDR1 is SGHTA and CDR2 is FQGTGA in the germline V gene. J lost 0 bases, V lost 5 bases, and 3 bases had no gene match. Looking up the rest from reference TRBV7-3 and TRBJ2-2 gives the full variable domain: GAGVSQTPSNKVTEKGKYVELRCDPISGHTALYWYRQSLGQGPEFLIYFQGTGAADDSGLPNDRFFAVRPEGSVSTLKIQRTERGDSAVYLCASSRQGPNTGELFFGEGSRLTVL.

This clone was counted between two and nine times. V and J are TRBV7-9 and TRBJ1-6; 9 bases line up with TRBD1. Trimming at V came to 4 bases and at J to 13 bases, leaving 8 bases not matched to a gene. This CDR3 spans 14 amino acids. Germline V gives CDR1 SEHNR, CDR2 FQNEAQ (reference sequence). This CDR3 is CASSSQGAGVPLHF. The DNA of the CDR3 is TGTGCCAGCAGCTCACAGGGGGCCGGGGTCCCCCTCCACTTT.

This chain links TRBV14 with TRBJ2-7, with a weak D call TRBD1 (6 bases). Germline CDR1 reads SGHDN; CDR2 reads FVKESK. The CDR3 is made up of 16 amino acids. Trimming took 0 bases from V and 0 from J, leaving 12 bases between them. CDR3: CASSQDWTDNSYEQYF. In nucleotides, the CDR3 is TGTGCCAGCAGCCAAGACTGGACAGACAACTCCTACGAGCAGTACTTC.

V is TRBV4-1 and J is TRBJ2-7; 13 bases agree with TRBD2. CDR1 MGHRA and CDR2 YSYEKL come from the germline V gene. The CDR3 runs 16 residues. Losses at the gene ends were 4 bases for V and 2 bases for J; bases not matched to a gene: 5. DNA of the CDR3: TGCGCCAGCAGCCGAAAAGGGACTAGCGGGACCTACGAGCAGTACTTC. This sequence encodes CASSRKGTSGTYEQYF.

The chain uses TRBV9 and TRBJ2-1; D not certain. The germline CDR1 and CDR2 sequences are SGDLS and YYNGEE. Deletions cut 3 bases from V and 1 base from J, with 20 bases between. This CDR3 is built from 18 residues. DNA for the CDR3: TGTGCCAGCAGCGCCAGTCCTCTTGACACAAATTCCTACAATGAGCAGTTCTTC. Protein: CASSASPLDTNSYNEQFF.

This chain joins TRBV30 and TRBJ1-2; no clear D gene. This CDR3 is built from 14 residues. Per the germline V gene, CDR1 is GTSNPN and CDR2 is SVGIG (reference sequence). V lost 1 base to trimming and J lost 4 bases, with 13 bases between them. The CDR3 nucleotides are TGTGCCTGGAGTGCTATCGGGGTAGGCTATGGCTACACCTTC. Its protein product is CAWSAIGVGYGYTF. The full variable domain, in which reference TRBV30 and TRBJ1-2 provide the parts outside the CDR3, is SQTIHQWPATLVQPVGSPLSLECTVEGTSNPNLYWYRQAAGRGLQLLFYSVGIGQISSEVPQNLSASRPQDRQFILSSKKLLLSDSGFYLCAWSAIGVGYGYTFGSGTRLTVV.